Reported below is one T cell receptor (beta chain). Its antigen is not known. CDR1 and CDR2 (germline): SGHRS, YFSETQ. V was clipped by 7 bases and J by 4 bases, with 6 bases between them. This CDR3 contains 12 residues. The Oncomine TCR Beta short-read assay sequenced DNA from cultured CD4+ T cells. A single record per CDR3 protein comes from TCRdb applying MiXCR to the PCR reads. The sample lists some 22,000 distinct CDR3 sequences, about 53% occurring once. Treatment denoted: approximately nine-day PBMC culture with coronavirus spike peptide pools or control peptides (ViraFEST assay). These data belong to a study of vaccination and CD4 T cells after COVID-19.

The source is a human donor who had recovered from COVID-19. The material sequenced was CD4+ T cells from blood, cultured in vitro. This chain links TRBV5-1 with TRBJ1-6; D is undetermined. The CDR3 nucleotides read TGCGCCAGCCGAGATTATAATTCACCCCTCCACTTT. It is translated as CASRDYNSPLHF.